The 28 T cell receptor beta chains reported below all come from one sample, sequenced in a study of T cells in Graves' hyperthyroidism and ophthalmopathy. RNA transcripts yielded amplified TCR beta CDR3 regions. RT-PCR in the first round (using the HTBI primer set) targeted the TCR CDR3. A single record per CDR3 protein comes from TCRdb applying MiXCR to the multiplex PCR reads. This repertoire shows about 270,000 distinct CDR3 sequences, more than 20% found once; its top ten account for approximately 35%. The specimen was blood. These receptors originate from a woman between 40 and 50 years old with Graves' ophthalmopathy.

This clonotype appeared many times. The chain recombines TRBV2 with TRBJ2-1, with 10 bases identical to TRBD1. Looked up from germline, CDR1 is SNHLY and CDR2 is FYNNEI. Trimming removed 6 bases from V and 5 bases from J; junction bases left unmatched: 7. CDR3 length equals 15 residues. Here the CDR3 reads CASSPRGTGDNEQFF. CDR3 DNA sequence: TGTGCCAGCAGCCCAAGGGGGACAGGGGACAATGAGCAGTTCTTC.

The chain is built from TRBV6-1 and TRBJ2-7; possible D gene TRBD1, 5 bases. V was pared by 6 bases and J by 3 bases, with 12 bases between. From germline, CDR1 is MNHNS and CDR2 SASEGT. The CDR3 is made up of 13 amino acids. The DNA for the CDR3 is TGTGCCAGCAGAGCAGGGCTTGGCTACGAGCAGTACTTC. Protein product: CASRAGLGYEQYF.

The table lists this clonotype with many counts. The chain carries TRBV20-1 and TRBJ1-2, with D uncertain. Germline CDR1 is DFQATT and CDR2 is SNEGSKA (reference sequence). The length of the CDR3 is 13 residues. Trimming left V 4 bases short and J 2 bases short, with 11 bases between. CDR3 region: CSAIVAGNYGYTF. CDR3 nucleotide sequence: TGCAGTGCTATCGTTGCAGGAAACTATGGCTACACCTTC.

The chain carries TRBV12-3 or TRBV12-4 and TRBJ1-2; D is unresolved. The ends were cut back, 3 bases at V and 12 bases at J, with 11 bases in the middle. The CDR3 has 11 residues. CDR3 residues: CASSLDRSDTF. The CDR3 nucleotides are TGTGCCAGCAGTTTGGACCGATCGGACACCTTC.

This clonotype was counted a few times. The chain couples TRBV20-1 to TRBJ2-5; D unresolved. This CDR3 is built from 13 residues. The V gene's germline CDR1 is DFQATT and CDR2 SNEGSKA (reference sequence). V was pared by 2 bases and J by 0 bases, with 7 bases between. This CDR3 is CSARWTDQETQYF. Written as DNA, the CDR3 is TGCAGTGCTAGATGGACGGACCAAGAGACCCAGTACTTC.

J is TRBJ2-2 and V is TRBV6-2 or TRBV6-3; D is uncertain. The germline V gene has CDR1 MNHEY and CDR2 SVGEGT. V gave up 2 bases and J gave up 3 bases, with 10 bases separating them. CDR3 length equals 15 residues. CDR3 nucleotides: TGTGCCAGCAGTTACCAGTCTCCGCACACCGGGGAGCTGTTTTTT. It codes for CASSYQSPHTGELFF.

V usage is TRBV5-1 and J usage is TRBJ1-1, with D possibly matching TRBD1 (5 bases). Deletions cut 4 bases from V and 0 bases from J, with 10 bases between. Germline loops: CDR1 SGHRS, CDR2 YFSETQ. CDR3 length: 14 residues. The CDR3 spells CASSIGTVNTEAFF. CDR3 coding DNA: TGCGCCAGCAGCATAGGGACGGTGAACACTGAAGCTTTCTTT.

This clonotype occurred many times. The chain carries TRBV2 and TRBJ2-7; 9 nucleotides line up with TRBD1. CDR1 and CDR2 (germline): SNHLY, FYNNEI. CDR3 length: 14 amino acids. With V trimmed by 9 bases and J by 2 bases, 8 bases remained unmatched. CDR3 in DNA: TGTGCCAGTAAACTGGACAGGGGTACCTACGAGCAGTACTTC. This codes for CASKLDRGTYEQYF.

The CDR3 DNA follows: TGTGCCAGCAGCTCGACAGGGAGGGGACTAGCGTTTTTT. Protein product: CASSSTGRGLAFF. The gene calls are TRBV28 and TRBJ2-2, with 9 bases lining up with TRBD2. After removal of 6 bases from V and 16 bases from J, the junction contained 12 bases not matched to a gene. The CDR3 length is 13 residues. Germline loops: CDR1 MDHEN, CDR2 SYDVKM.

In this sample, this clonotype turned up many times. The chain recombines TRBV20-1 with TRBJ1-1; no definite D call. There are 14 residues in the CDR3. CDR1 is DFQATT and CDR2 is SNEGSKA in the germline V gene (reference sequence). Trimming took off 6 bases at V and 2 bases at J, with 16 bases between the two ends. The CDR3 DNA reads TGCAGTGCAGATGAGGACGGACCAAACACTGAAGCTTTCTTT. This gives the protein CSADEDGPNTEAFF.

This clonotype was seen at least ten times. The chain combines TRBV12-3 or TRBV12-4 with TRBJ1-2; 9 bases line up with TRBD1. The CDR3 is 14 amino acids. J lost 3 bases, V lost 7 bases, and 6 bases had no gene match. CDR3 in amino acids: CASNDRGEDYGYTF. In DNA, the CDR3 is TGTGCCAGCAATGACAGGGGGGAAGACTATGGCTACACCTTC.

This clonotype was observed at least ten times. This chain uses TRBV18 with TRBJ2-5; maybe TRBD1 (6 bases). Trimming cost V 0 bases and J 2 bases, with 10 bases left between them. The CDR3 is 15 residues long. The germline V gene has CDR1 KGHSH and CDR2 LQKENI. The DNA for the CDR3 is TGTGCCAGCTCACCACCGGGGACACAACAAGAGACCCAGTACTTC. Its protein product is CASSPPGTQQETQYF.

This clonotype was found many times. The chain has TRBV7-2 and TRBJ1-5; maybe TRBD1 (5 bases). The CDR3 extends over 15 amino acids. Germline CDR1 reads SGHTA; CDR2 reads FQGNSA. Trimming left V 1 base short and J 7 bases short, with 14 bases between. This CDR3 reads CASSLDFGGRQPQHF. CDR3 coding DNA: TGTGCCAGCAGCTTAGATTTCGGGGGTCGGCAGCCCCAGCATTTT.

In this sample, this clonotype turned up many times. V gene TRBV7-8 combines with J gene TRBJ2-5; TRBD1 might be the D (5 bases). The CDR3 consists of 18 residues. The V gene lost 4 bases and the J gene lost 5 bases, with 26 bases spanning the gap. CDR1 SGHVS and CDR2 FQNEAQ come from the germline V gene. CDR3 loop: CASSSEEESRVEGETQYF. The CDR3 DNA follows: TGTGCCAGCAGCTCAGAAGAGGAGAGCAGGGTTGAAGGGGAGACCCAGTACTTC.

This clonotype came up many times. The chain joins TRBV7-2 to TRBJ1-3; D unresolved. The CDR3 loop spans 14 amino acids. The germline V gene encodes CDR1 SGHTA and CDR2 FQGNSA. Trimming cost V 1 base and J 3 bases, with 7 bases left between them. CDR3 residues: CASSLGTYGNTIYF. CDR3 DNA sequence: TGTGCCAGCAGCTTAGGGACGTATGGAAACACCATATATTTT.

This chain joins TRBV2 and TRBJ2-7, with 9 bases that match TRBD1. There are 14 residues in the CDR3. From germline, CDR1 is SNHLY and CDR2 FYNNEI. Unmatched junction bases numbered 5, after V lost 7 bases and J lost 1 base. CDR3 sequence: CASIGGTGSYEQYF. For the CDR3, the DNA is TGTGCCAGCATTGGTGGGACAGGGTCCTACGAGCAGTACTTC.

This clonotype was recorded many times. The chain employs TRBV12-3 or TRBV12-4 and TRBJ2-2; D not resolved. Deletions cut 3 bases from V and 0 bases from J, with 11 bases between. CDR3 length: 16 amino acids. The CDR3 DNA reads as TGTGCCAGCAGTTTTTCTCGCAGATCGAACACCGGGGAGCTGTTTTTT. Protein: CASSFSRRSNTGELFF.

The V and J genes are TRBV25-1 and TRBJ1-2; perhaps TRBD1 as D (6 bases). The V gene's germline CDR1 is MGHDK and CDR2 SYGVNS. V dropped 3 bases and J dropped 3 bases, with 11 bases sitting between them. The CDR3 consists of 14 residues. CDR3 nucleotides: TGTGCCAGCAGTGAGCACAGGGTGGACTATGGCTACACCTTC. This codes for CASSEHRVDYGYTF.

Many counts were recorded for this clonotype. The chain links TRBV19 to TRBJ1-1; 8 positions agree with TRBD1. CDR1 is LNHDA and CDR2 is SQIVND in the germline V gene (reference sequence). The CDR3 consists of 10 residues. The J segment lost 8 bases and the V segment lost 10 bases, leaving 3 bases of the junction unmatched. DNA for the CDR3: TGTGCCACCCGACAGGGGGAAGCTTTCTTT. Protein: CATRQGEAFF.

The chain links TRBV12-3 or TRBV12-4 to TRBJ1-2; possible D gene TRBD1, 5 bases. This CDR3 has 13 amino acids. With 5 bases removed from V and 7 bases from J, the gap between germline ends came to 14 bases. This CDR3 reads CASSLTVRGGYTF. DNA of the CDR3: TGTGCCAGCAGTCTGACAGTCCGGGGTGGCTACACCTTC.

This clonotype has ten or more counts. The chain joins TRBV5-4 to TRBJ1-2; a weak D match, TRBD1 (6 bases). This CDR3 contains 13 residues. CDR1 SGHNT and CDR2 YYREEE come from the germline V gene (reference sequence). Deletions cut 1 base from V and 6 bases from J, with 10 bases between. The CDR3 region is CASSLSAGDGYTF. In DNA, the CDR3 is TGTGCCAGCAGCTTGTCGGCAGGGGATGGCTACACCTTC.

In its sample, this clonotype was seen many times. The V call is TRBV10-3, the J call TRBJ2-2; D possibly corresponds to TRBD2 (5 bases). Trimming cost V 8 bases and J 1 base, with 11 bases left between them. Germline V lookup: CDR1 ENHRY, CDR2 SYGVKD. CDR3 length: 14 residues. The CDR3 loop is CAIQAVVNTGELFF. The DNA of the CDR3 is TGTGCCATCCAAGCGGTCGTGAACACCGGGGAGCTGTTTTTT.

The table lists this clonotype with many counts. The CDR3 protein is CASSDPQGRNSGNTIYF. CDR3 nucleotides: TGTGCCAGCAGTGATCCCCAGGGGCGAAACTCTGGAAACACCATATATTTT. The V call is TRBV6-1, the J call TRBJ1-3; D may be TRBD1 (6 bases). Germline CDR1 MNHNS, CDR2 SASEGT. With 3 bases removed from V and 0 bases from J, the gap between germline ends came to 15 bases. The CDR3 spans 17 residues.

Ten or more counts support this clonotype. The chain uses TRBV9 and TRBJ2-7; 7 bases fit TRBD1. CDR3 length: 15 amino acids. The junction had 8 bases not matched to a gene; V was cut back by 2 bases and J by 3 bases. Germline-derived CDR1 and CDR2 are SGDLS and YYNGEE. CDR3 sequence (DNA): TGTGCCAGCAGCGTCGGGACAGCGGAGATCTACGAGCAGTACTTC. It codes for CASSVGTAEIYEQYF.

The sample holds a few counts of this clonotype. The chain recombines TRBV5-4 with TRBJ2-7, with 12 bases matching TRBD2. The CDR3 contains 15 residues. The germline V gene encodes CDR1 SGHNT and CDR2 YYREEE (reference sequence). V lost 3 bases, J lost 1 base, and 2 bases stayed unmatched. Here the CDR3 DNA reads TGTGCCAGCAGCTGGGGACTAGCGGGTTCCTACGAGCAGTACTTC. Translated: CASSWGLAGSYEQYF.

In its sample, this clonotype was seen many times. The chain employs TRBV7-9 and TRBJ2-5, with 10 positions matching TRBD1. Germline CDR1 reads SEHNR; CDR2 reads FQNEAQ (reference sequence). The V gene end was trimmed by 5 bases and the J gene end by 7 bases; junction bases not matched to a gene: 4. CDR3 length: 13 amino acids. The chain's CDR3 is CASSTRDRGTQYF. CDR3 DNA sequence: TGTGCCAGCAGCACCCGGGACAGGGGGACCCAGTACTTC.

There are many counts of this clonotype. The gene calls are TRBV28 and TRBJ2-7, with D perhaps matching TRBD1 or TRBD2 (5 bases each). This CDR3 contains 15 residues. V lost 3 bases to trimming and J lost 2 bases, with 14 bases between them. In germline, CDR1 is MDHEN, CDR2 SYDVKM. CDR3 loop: CASSFMVRDPYEQYF. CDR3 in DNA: TGTGCCAGCAGTTTTATGGTGAGGGACCCCTACGAGCAGTACTTC.

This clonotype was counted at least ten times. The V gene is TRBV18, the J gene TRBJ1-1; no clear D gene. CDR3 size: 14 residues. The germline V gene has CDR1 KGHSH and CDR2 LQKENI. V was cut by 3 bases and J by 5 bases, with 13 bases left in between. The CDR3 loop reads CASSPTVVRTEAFF. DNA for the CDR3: TGTGCCAGCTCACCCACGGTGGTGCGGACTGAAGCTTTCTTT.